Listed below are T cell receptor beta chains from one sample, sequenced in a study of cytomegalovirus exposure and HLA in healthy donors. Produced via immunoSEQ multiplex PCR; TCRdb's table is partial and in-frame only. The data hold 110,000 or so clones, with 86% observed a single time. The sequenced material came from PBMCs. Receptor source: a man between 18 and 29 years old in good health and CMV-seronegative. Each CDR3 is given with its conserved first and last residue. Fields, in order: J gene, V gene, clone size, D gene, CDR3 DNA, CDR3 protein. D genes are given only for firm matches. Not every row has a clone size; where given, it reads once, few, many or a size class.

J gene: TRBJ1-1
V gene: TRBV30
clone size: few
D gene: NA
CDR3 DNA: TGTGCCTGGAGTGGTGGGAGGGAGACTGAAGCTTTCTTT
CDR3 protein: CAWSGGRETEAFF

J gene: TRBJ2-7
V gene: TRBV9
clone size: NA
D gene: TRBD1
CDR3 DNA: TGTGCCAGCAGCGTAGGCCCCGTCGGGACAGGGGGCGACGAGCAGTACTTC
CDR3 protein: CASSVGPVGTGGDEQYF

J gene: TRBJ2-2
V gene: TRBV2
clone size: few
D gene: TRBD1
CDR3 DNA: TGTGCCAGCAAAGGGACAGCCTTGAACACCGGGGAGCTGTTTTTT
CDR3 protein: CASKGTALNTGELFF

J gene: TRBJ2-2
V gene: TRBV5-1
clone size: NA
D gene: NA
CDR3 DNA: TGCGCCAGCAGCTTGGCAGGGGTGGACACCGGGGAGCTGTTTTTT
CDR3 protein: CASSLAGVDTGELFF

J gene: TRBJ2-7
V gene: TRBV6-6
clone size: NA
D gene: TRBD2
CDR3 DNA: TGTGCCAGCAGCTCGGGGACTAGCCTGGGCGCCGAGCAGTACTTC
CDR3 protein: CASSSGTSLGAEQYF

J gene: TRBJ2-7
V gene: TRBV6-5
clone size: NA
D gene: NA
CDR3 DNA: TGTGCCAGCAGTTACTCGACTTACTCCTACGAGCAGTACTTC
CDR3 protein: CASSYSTYSYEQYF

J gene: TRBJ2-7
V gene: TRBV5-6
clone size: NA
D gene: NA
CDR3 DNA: TGTGCCAGCAGCTTGGGACTAGTCGAGCAGTACTTC
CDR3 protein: CASSLGLVEQYF

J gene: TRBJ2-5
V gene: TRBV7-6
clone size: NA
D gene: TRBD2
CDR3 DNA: TGTGCCAGCAGCTTAGGGACTAGGTCCCCAGAGACCCAGTACTTC
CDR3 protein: CASSLGTRSPETQYF

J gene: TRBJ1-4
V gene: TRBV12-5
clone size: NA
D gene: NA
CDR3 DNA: TGTGCTAGTGGTTTGTTGGTCCAGGGCGGTGAAAAACTGTTTTTT
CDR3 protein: CASGLLVQGGEKLFF

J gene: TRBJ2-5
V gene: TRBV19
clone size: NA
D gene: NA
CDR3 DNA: TGTGCCAGTAGCCAGGGACAAGAGACCCAGTACTTC
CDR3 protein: CASSQGQETQYF

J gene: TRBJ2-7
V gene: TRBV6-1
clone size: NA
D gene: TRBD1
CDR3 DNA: TGTGCCAGCAGCCGGGACAGGGGTTCCCACTTC
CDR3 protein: CASSRDRGSHF

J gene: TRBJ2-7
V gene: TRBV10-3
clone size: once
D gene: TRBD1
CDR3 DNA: TGTGCCGCAGCTAAAGGGGACAGGGGTACCTATGAATCCTACGAGCAGTACTTC
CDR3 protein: CAAAKGDRGTYESYEQYF

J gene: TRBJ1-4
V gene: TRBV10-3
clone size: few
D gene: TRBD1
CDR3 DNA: TGTGCCATCAGTGAGTCGGCCAGGGGGCGCAAACTGTTTTTT
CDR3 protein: CAISESARGRKLFF

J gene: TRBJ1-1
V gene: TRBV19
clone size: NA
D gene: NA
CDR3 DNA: TGTGCCAGTAGTGTGGACATTAACACTGAAGCTTTCTTT
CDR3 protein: CASSVDINTEAFF

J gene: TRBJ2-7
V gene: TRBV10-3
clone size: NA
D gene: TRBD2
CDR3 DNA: TGTGCCATCAGTGCTGGACTAGCGGGAGCAGGGGGCAAGGGCGAGCAGTACTTC
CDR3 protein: CAISAGLAGAGGKGEQYF

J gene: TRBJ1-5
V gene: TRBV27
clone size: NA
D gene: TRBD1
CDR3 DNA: TGTGCCAGCAGTCCCTCCGGGGACAGGGTACAGCCCCAGCATTTT
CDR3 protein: CASSPSGDRVQPQHF

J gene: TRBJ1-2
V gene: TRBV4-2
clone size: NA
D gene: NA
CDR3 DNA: TGTGCCAGCAGCCTAGAGACAGGCCGTGGCTACACCTTC
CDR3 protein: CASSLETGRGYTF

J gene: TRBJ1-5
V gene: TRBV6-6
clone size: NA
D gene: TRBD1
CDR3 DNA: TGTGCCAGCAGTCACCGGGACAGGGTCGATCAGCCCCAGCATTTT
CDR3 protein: CASSHRDRVDQPQHF

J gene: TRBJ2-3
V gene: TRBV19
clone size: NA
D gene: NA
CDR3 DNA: TGTGCCAGTAGAAGGCGGGGACCCTTTCGACGGGAGCGTCCAGATACGCAGTATTTT
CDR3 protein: CASRRRGPFRRERPDTQYF

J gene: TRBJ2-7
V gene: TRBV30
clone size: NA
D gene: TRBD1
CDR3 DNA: TGTGCCCAACGACAGGGAACCTACGAGCAGTACTTC
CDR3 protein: CAQRQGTYEQYF

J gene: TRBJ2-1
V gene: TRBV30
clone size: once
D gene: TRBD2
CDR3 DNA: TGTGCCTGGAGTGGGACTAGCGGGGGGGCTCGGGAGCAGTTCTTC
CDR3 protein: CAWSGTSGGAREQFF

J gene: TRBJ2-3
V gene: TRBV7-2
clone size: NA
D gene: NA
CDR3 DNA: TGTGCCAGCAGCTTCGAACGGACTAACCCGCGCACAGATACGCAGTATTTT
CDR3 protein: CASSFERTNPRTDTQYF

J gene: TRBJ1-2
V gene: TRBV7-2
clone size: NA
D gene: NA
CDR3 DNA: TGTGCCAGCAGCTTAGTGGGCAGGAAAGCTAACTATGGCTACACCTTC
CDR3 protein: CASSLVGRKANYGYTF

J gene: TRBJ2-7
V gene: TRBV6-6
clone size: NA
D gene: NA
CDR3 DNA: TGTGCCAGCAGTAGACCGGGACAACTAAACGAGCAGTACTTC
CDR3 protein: CASSRPGQLNEQYF

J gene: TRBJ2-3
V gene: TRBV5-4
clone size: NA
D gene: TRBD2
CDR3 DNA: TGTGCCAGCAGCTTGGGGGGACTAGCTTCTGATACGCAGTATTTT
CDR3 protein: CASSLGGLASDTQYF

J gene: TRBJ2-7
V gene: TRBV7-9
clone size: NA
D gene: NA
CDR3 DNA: TGTGCCAGCAGCACCAGGACAGATGGCTACGAGCAGTACTTC
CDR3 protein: CASSTRTDGYEQYF

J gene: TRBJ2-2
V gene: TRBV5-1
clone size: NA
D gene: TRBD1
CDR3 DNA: TGCGCCAGCACCCGGACAGGGGGCACCGGGGAGCTGTTTTTT
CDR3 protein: CASTRTGGTGELFF

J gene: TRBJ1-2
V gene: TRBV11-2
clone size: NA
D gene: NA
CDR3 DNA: TGTGCCAGCAGCCCGACCCGGCAGGCGACCCTCTATGGCTACACCTTC
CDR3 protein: CASSPTRQATLYGYTF

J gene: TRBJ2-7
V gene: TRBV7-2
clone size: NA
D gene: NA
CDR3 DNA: TGTGCCAGCAGCTTTCCGAGTAGCGGTTCGTACGAGCAGTACTTC
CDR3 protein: CASSFPSSGSYEQYF

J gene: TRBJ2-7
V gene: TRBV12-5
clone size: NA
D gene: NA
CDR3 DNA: TGTGCTAGTGGTTTTCGTATCACCGGGAGTCCCCGACCCCTCTCCTACGAGCAGTACTTC
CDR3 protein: CASGFRITGSPRPLSYEQYF

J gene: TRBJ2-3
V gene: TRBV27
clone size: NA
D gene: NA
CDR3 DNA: TGTGCCAGCAACCGGGAGTATAGCACAGATACGCAGTATTTT
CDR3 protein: CASNREYSTDTQYF

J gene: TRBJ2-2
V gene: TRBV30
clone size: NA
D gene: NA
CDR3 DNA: TGTGCCTGGAATGACAGGAACACCGGGGAGCTGTTTTTT
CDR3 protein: CAWNDRNTGELFF

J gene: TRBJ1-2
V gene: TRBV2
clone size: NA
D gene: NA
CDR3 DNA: TGTGCCAGCAGTGAACAGGGTGGCTACACCTTC
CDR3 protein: CASSEQGGYTF

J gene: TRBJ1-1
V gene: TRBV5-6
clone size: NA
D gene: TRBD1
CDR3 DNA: TGTGCCAGCAGCCAGACAGGGTTGAACACTGAAGCTTTCTTT
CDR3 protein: CASSQTGLNTEAFF

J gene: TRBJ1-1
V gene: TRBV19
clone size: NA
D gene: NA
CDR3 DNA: TGTGCCAGTAGTACGTTAAAACTGGGACACCAGAACACTGAAGCTTTCTTT
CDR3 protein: CASSTLKLGHQNTEAFF

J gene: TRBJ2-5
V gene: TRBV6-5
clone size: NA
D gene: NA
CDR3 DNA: TGTGCCAGCAGTTACTCGAACGACAGGTTGGGGGAGACCCAGTACTTC
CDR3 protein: CASSYSNDRLGETQYF

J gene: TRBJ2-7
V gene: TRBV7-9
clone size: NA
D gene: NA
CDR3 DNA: TGTGCCAGCAGCTTTGACGGGGATAGCTCCTACGAGCAGTACTTC
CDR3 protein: CASSFDGDSSYEQYF

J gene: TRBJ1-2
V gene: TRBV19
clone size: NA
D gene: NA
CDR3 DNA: TGTGCCAGTAGTATCGACCCAGGGGCCCTTAACTATGGCTACACCTTC
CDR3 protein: CASSIDPGALNYGYTF

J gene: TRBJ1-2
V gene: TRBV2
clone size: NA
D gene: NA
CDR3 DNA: TGTGCCAGCAGTGGGGAAGGGGGCTATGGCTACACCTTC
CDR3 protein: CASSGEGGYGYTF

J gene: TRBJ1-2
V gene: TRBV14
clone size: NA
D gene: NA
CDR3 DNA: TGTGCCAGCAGTCGGGACTCCCGGGTGCTCACCTTC
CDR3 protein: CASSRDSRVLTF

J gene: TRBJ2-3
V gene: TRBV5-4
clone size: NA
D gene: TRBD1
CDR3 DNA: TGTGCCAGCAGCTTGGATCGGGACAGAGAGGGATATTTT
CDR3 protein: CASSLDRDREGYF

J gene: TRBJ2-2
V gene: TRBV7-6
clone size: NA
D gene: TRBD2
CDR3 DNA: TGTGCCAGCAGCCCCTATCCCGGACTAGCGGTGAACACCGGGGAGCTGTTTTTT
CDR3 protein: CASSPYPGLAVNTGELFF

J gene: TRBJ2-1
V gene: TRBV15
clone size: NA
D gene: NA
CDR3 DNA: TGTGCCACCAGCAGGGCGGGTCTCTACAATGAGCAGTTCTTC
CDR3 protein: CATSRAGLYNEQFF

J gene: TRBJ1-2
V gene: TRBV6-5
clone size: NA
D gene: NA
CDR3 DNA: TGTGCCAGCAGTTTTGGGGAGAACTATGGCTACACCTTC
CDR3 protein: CASSFGENYGYTF

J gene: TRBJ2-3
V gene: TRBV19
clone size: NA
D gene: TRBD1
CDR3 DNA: TGTGCCAGTAGCCCCGGGACAGACAACACAGATACGCAGTATTTT
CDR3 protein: CASSPGTDNTDTQYF

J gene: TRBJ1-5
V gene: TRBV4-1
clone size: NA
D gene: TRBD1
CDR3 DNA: TGCGCCAGCAGCCAAGATTTGGACAGGGTCGGGCAGCCCCAGCATTTT
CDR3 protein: CASSQDLDRVGQPQHF

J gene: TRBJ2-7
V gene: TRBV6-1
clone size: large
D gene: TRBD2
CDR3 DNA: TGTGCCAGCAGTGGACCCCCAGCGGGAGACCCCTACGAGCAGTACTTC
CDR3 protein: CASSGPPAGDPYEQYF

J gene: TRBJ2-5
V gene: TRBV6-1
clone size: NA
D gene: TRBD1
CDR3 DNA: TGTGCCAGCAGTGAATTCGGGCAGGGGGCTAGCCGGTACCAAGAGACCCAGTACTTC
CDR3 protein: CASSEFGQGASRYQETQYF

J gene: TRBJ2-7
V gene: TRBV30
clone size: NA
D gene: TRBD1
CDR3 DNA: TGTGCCTGGAGTGGCAGGGGGCGGCCATACGAGCAGTACTTC
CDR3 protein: CAWSGRGRPYEQYF

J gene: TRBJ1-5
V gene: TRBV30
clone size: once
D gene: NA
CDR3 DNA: TGTGCCTGGAGTCTCCGTGGCGGTCAGCCCCAGCATTTT
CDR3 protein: CAWSLRGGQPQHF

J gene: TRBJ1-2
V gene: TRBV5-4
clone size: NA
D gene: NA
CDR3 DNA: TGTGCCAGCAGCTTGTACTCGCAGGGTCTGGATGGCTACACCTTC
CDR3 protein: CASSLYSQGLDGYTF

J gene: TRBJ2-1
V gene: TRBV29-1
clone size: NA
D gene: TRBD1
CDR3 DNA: TGCAGCACCCAAAGACAGGGGGGCAATGAGCAGTTCTTC
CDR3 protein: CSTQRQGGNEQFF

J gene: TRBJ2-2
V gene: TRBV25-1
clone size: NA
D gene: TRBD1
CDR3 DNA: TGTGCCAGCGAGGACAGGGTTACCGGGGAGCTGTTTTTT
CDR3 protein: CASEDRVTGELFF

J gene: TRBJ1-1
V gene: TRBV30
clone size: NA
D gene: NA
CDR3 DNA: TGTGCCTGGAGTGAACAGGGGAACACTGAAGCTTTCTTT
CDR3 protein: CAWSEQGNTEAFF

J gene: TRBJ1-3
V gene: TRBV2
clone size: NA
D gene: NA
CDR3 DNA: TGTGCCAGCACCCTCCCCGGAGCCCGCTCTGGAAACACCATATATTTT
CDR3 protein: CASTLPGARSGNTIYF

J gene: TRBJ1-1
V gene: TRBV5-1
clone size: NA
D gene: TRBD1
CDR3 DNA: TGCGCCAGCAGCTTATCTCTGGACCCGAGAGACAGGGCCCAATCGGCTTTCTTT
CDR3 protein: CASSLSLDPRDRAQSAFF

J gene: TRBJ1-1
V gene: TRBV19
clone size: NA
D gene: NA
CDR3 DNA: TGTGCCAGTAGCAACAGGGAGAACACTGAAGCTTTCTTT
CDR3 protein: CASSNRENTEAFF

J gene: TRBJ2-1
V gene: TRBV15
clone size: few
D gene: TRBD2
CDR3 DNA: TGTGCCACCAGCCGCACACCCCCTGGGAGGGATGAGCAGTTCTTC
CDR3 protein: CATSRTPPGRDEQFF

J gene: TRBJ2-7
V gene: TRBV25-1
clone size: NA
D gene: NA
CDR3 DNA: TGTGCCAGCAGTGAATCCCTAGGGGCCTACGAGCAGTACTTC
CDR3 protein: CASSESLGAYEQYF